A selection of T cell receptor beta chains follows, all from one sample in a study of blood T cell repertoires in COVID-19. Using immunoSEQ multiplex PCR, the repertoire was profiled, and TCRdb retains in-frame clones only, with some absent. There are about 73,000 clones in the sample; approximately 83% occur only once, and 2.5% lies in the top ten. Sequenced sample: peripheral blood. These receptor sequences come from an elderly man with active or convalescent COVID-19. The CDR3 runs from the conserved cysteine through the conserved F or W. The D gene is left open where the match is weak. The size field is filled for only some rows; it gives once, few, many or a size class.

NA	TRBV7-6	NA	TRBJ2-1	TGTGCCAGCAGCTCCCCTTTAAGGGGGAGCTACAATGAGCAGTTCTTC	CASSSPLRGSYNEQFF
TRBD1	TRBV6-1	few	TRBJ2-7	TGTGCCAGCAGTGAACCGGGACAGACCTACGAGCAGTACTTC	CASSEPGQTYEQYF
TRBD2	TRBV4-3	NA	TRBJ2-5	TGCGCCAGCAGCCAAGATTCGGGGGGTGGAGAGACCCAGTACTTC	CASSQDSGGGETQYF
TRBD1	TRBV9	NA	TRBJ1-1	TGTGCCAGCAGCCCCAAGGACAGGGTGAACACTGAAGCTTTCTTT	CASSPKDRVNTEAFF
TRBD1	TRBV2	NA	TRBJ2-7	TGTGCCAGCAGTCGGGACAGGGGGACCGACGAGCAGTACTTC	CASSRDRGTDEQYF
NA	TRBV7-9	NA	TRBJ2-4	TGTGCCAGCAGCTTATATCAGGAACTAGCCAAAAACATTCAGTACTTC	CASSLYQELAKNIQYF
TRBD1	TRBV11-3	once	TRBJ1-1	TGTGCCAGCAGCCGGACAGGGCCGAACACTGAAGCTTTCTTT	CASSRTGPNTEAFF
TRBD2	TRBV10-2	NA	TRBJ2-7	TGCGCCAGCAGTGAGTGGGACCTCGGGGGGGAGCAGTACTTC	CASSEWDLGGEQYF
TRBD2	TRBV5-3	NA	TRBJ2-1	TGTGTCAGAAGCCCCGGGACTAGCGGGGTGAAATCCTACAATGAGCAGTTCTTC	CVRSPGTSGVKSYNEQFF
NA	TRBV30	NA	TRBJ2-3	TGTGCCTGGAGTATGACAGCGAATACGCAGTATTTT	CAWSMTANTQYF
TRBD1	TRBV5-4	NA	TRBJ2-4	TGTGCCAGCAGCTTGTCCGGGACAGGGGCTCGAAACATTCAGTACTTC	CASSLSGTGARNIQYF
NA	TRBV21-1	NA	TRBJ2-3	TGTGCCAGCAGCAAAGGGCGGGAACGCACAGATACGCAGTATTTT	CASSKGRERTDTQYF
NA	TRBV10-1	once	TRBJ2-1	TGCGCCAGCAGTCCTGCTACAGCCTACAATGAGCAGTTCTTC	CASSPATAYNEQFF
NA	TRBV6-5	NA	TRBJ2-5	TGTGCCAGCAGTCAGGGGTCCGAGGGTGAGACCCAGTACTTC	CASSQGSEGETQYF
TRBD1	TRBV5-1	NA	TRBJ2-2	TGCGCCAGCAGCTTGTTCCCTACCTCGACAGGGAAAAGCACCGGGGAGCTGTTTTTT	CASSLFPTSTGKSTGELFF
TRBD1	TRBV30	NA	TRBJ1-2	TGTGCCTGGAGCATCACAGGGGGCCGTTTGTCCTATGGCTACACCTTC	CAWSITGGRLSYGYTF
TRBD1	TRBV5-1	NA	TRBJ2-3	TGCGCCAGCAGCTTGGACGGACAGGGATGGGATACGCAGTATTTT	CASSLDGQGWDTQYF
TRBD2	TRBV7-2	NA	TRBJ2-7	TGTGCCAGCAGCCCGCGGACTAGCGGGGGGGCGCCCTACGAGCAGTACTTC	CASSPRTSGGAPYEQYF
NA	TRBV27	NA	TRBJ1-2	TGTGCCAGCAGTTTCACGGACTTCTTGGGCTACACCTTC	CASSFTDFLGYTF
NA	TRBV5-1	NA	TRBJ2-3	TGCGCCAGCAGCTTGGTGACAGAGACAGATACGCAGTATTTT	CASSLVTETDTQYF
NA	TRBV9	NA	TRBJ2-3	TGTGCCAGCAGCGTTACTACCTACACAGATACGCAGTATTTT	CASSVTTYTDTQYF
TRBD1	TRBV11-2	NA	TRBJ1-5	TGTGCCAGCAGCTTAGCGGGACAGGGGAATCAGCCCCAGCATTTT	CASSLAGQGNQPQHF
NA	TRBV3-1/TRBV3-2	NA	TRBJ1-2	TGTGCCAGCAGCCAAGCCCTTCAGGGGAATGGCTACACCTTC	CASSQALQGNGYTF
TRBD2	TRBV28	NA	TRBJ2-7	TGTGCCAGCAGGGACGGGGGGGTAGCGGGAGCCTACGAGCAGTACTTC	CASRDGGVAGAYEQYF
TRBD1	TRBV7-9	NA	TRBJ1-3	TGTGCCAGCCGACAGGGATTGACGTCTGGAAACACCATATATTTT	CASRQGLTSGNTIYF
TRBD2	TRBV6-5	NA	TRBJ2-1	TGTGCCAGCAGCCCGGGACTAGGGGGGTACAATGAGCAGTTCTTC	CASSPGLGGYNEQFF
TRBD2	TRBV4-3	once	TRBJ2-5	TGCGCCAGCAGCCAAGGACTAGCGGAGACCCAGTACTTC	CASSQGLAETQYF
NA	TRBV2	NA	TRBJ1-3	TGTGCCAGCAGTTTGGCAGGCCCCACGTCTGGAAACACCATATATTTT	CASSLAGPTSGNTIYF